This record looks at one TCR beta chain sequence and its context. In this sample, this clone turned up a few times. The target of this receptor is not known. Base qualities were left out, and no much larger clone turns up one base away. From the cysteine up to the phenylalanine, the CDR3 has a length of 14 residues. Of all the DNA, just the CDR3 is kept, 42 bases in frame from base 1. CDR1 and CDR2, looked up from the germline V gene (reference sequence), are PRHDT and FYEKMQ. The germline V and J ends show losses of 3 bases and 3 bases respectively, and no gene match explains 3 bases of the junction. The immunoSEQ Assay was used to sequence TCR beta CDR3 regions from DNA. As for the authors' bioinformatics: T cell density was computed as TCR beta template counts normalized to usable DNA estimated by amplifying housekeeping genes. Richness was estimated using the preseqR package, with extrapolation to 400,000 templates for PBMC samples and to 120,000 templates for tissue samples. Clonality was calculated as one minus Pielou's evenness. Differential abundance testing on productive amino-acid clonotypes, with a minimum total count of 5 and an alpha of 0.1, was used to identify tissue-enriched TCRs. The Jaccard Index and the Morisita Overlap Index were used to measure how much the repertoires overlapped between compartments. GLIPH clustered TCR beta CDR3s with public tetramer-defined viral CDR3s; viral motifs required at least three viral sequences plus V-gene enrichment. This is the immuneACCESS table as TCRdb keeps it, with only in-frame sequences that have V and J called. A part of the clones is gone; compared with another copy, unresolved V genes explain less than half, and the rest is unexplained. V, J and clone size reflect that table, while D and trimming were determined from the DNA. The sample table shows some 140,000 clones, and about 90% are seen once. 1.7% of the sample is held by the ten biggest clonotypes.

These data come from a study of T cells in localized non-small cell lung cancer (dated by TCRdb to about 2020). About the full investigation: The study analyzed T cell repertoires of 236 early-stage NSCLC patients, comparing tumors and uninvolved tumor-adjacent lungs. The cohort comprised a few hundred treatment-naïve NSCLC patients with resected, localized lung tumors. The mean age of the NSCLC patients was under 70 years, with 120 to 150 men and 85 to 110 women.

At diagnosis, tumor, uninvolved tumor-adjacent lung and peripheral blood were collected and then preserved as a mix of FFPE and fresh-frozen material. For TCR repertoire profiling, blood samples were analyzed in the form of peripheral blood mononuclear cells. Results the study describes overall, beyond this receptor: Because the study design was exploratory, TCR variables were selected using unadjusted p-values without false-discovery rate correction. Uninvolved tumor-adjacent lung showed the highest T cell clonality, higher than tumor, which suggests more focused antigenic responses in the adjacent lung. Longer overall survival was associated with higher blood T cell density, whereas shorter survival was associated with higher adjacent-lung clonality. Of the top 100 tumor clones, a median of 57 were detected in paired uninvolved adjacent lung; 28 were also among that lung's top 100. Because multi-region tumor sequencing was not performed, intratumor heterogeneity could not be ruled out.

This receptor was taken from an older female donor with stage I lung adenocarcinoma. Sequenced here: peripheral blood, sampled before any cancer treatment. Here the chain combines TRBV13 and TRBJ2-7, with 9 middle bases fitting TRBD2. The CDR3 reads CASSLGGGVYEQYF. The DNA sequence is TGTGCCAGCAGCTTGGGCGGGGGGGTCTACGAGCAGTACTTC.